The next 21 T cell receptor beta chains were all read from a single sample in a study of blood T cells in healthy people across ages. Primed by a sample-barcoded 5' primer and a J-beta primer mix, a second PCR proceeded for 7 to 11 cycles. Via MiXCR, TCRdb re-called the 5' RACE reads, giving one row per CDR3 protein. The sample includes about 800,000 distinct CDR3 sequences, less than 60% of them seen just once. The sequenced sample was blood. Every receptor here comes from a man aged 80 or over in good health.

This clonotype was found a few times. V and J are TRBV6-2 or TRBV6-3 and TRBJ2-7; TRBD2 agrees at 8 bases. The trim removed 0 bases at V and 4 bases at J, leaving 8 bases unmatched. CDR1 and CDR2 from the germline V gene are MNHEY and SVGEGT. The CDR3 loop spans 16 amino acids. CDR3 residues: CASSYSTGTSEYEQYF. CDR3 sequence (DNA): TGTGCCAGCAGTTACTCGACTGGGACTAGTGAATACGAGCAGTACTTC.

The chain couples TRBV7-6 to TRBJ2-3, with no clear D. V lost 1 base to trimming and J lost 6 bases, with 11 bases between them. Germline CDR1 SGHVS, CDR2 FNYEAQ. The CDR3 length is 14 residues. The DNA for the CDR3 is TGTGCCAGCAGCTTAGATGAAGGGATGGATACGCAGTATTTT. Translated, it gives CASSLDEGMDTQYF.

On this clonotype: A much larger clone sits a single nucleotide away, making a read error possible. This chain joins TRBV5-1 and TRBJ2-1; weak D call: TRBD1 (6 bases). The J call may not be correct, given that the DNA end is closer to TRBJ2-7. CDR1 and CDR2 (germline): SGHRS, YFSETQ. CDR3 size: 16 residues. The CDR3 DNA reads as TGCGCCAGCAGCTTGGGGGACACCACGGGCTACAATGAGCAGTACTTC. This encodes CASSLGDTTGYNEQYF.

The genes are TRBV29-1 and TRBJ2-1; tentatively, D is TRBD2 (6 bases). The CDR3 length is 12 residues. Germline CDR1 is SQVTM and CDR2 is ANQGSEA. With 5 bases removed from V and 6 bases from J, the gap between germline ends came to 11 bases. The chain's CDR3 is CSVSPAGNEQFF. CDR3 nucleotides: TGCAGCGTTAGTCCAGCGGGCAATGAGCAGTTCTTC.

This clonotype was seen repeatedly, ten times or more. The chain employs TRBV29-1 and TRBJ2-7, with D perhaps matching TRBD1 (6 bases). The germline V gene encodes CDR1 SQVTM and CDR2 ANQGSEA. CDR3 length: 12 residues. V was clipped by 7 bases and J by 3 bases, with 13 bases between them. CDR3 nucleotide sequence: TGCAGCGCGTCAGGGGAATTCTACGAGCAGTACTTC. It codes for CSASGEFYEQYF.

This clonotype was observed a handful of times. The chain links TRBV20-1 to TRBJ2-4; tentative D call: TRBD2 (6 bases). The DNA end is a closer match to TRBJ2-7, so the J assignment may be wrong. There are 12 residues in the CDR3. The germline gives CDR1 DFQATT, CDR2 SNEGSKA (reference sequence). CDR3 sequence (DNA): TGCAGTGCGGGGATAGGGACTTACGAGCAGTACTTC. As protein: CSAGIGTYEQYF.

V and J are TRBV7-2 and TRBJ2-1; 7 bases are shared with TRBD1. The germline V gene encodes CDR1 SGHTA and CDR2 FQGNSA. The CDR3 is made up of 15 amino acids. J gave up 5 bases and V 5 bases, and 9 bases lay outside the gene matches. The CDR3 DNA follows: TGTGCCAGCAGCACCCCGGGACAGCCGAACAATGAGCAGTTCTTC. It translates to CASSTPGQPNNEQFF.

This clonotype was recorded many times. The chain links TRBV10-3 to TRBJ2-1, with TRBD2 matching over 7 bases. The germline gives CDR1 ENHRY, CDR2 SYGVKD. V shed 0 bases, J shed 9 bases, and the junction held 8 bases outside the gene matches. CDR3 length: 15 residues. CDR3 region: CAISESEGGPSEQFF. CDR3 bases: TGTGCCATCAGTGAGTCAGAGGGAGGGCCAAGTGAGCAGTTCTTC.

The chain is built from TRBV9 and TRBJ2-3, with D possibly being TRBD2 (6 bases). Trimming removed 3 bases at V and 2 bases at J, with 13 bases between. Germline CDR1 and CDR2: SGDLS and YYNGEE. There are 15 residues in the CDR3. CDR3 DNA: TGTGCCAGCAGCGACGCCGGGGGTGACACAGATACGCAGTATTTT. Amino acids: CASSDAGGDTDTQYF. The full variable domain, rest sourced from reference TRBV9 and TRBJ2-3, is DSGVTQTPKHLITATGQRVTLRCSPRSGDLSVYWYQQSLDQGLQFLIQYYNGEERAKGNILERFSAQQFPDLHSELNLSSLELGDSALYFCASSDAGGDTDTQYFGPGTRLTVL.

This chain connects TRBV9 to TRBJ1-5, with D unresolved. V lost 5 bases and J lost 5, with 8 bases in between. The CDR3 length is 12 residues. Germline CDR1 and CDR2: SGDLS and YYNGEE. The CDR3 DNA sequence: TGTGCCAGCAGTGGTGGGGATCAGCCCCAGCATTTT. Amino acid sequence: CASSGGDQPQHF. Full variable domain (missing parts from reference TRBV9 and TRBJ1-5): DSGVTQTPKHLITATGQRVTLRCSPRSGDLSVYWYQQSLDQGLQFLIQYYNGEERAKGNILERFSAQQFPDLHSELNLSSLELGDSALYFCASSGGDQPQHFGDGTRLSIL.

This chain connects TRBV10-3 to TRBJ2-1; 8 bases fit TRBD2. CDR3 length: 13 amino acids. Unmatched junction bases numbered 3, after V lost 2 bases and J lost 9 bases. CDR1 and CDR2 from the germline V gene are ENHRY and SYGVKD. In DNA, the CDR3 is TGTGCCATCAGTGAGCTCAGCGGGAGTGAGCAGTTCTTC. Translating it yields CAISELSGSEQFF.

The chain has TRBV27 and TRBJ1-4; D is unclear. Germline V gene sequence: CDR1 MNHEY, CDR2 SMNVEV (reference sequence). The CDR3 has 13 amino acids. Trimming removed 0 bases from V and 7 bases from J, with 6 bases in between. The CDR3 DNA reads as TGTGCCAGCAGTTTATCGGAAAGTGAAAAACTGTTTTTT. Translating it yields CASSLSESEKLFF. Combining the CDR3 with reference TRBV27 and TRBJ1-4 gives the whole variable domain EAQVTQNPRYLITVTGKKLTVTCSQNMNHEYMSWYRQDPGLGLRQIYYSMNVEVTDKGDVPEGYKVSRKEKRNFPLILESPSPNQTSLYFCASSLSESEKLFFGSGTQLSVL.

The genes are TRBV27 and TRBJ2-1, with D tentatively TRBD1 or TRBD2 (6 bases each). The CDR3 consists of 12 residues. Trimming cost V 6 bases and J 10 bases, with 13 bases left between them. Germline CDR1 is MNHEY and CDR2 is SMNVEV (reference sequence). CDR3 nucleotide sequence: TGTGCCAGCAGGTTAGGGGGAGGCGAGCAGTTCTTC. It is translated as CASRLGGGEQFF.

The chain is built from TRBV18 and TRBJ2-5, with D maybe TRBD2 (5 bases). Trimming removed 2 bases at V and 4 bases at J, with 11 bases between. CDR3 size: 14 residues. Per the germline V gene, CDR1 is KGHSH and CDR2 is LQKENI. CDR3 sequence reads: CASSPLEEGETQYF. The CDR3 nucleotides read TGTGCCAGCTCACCATTGGAAGAGGGAGAGACCCAGTACTTC. Full variable domain (rest looked up from reference TRBV18 and TRBJ2-5): NAGVMQNPRHLVRRRGQEARLRCSPMKGHSHVYWYRQLPEEGLKFMVYLQKENIIDESGMPKERFSAEFPKEGPSILRIQQVVRGDSAAYFCASSPLEEGETQYFGPGTRLLVL.

The sample holds a few counts of this clonotype. The chain employs TRBV6-5 and TRBJ1-1, with a weak D call TRBD1 (5 bases). Germline lookup yields CDR1 MNHEY and CDR2 SVGAGI. The V end was cut by 4 bases, the J end by 9 bases, with 12 bases between. The CDR3 has 12 residues. This chain's CDR3 is CASSLTGKKAFF. The CDR3 DNA reads TGTGCCAGCAGTTTAACAGGAAAGAAAGCTTTCTTT.

The chain has TRBV27 and TRBJ1-4; D not resolved. The germline CDR1 and CDR2 sequences are MNHEY and SMNVEV (reference sequence). The CDR3 loop spans 13 amino acids. Between the trimmed V and J ends, which lost 5 bases and 7 bases, there was a span of 11 bases. The CDR3 nucleotides are TGTGCCAGCAGTACTGGCCGCCCTGAAAAACTGTTTTTT. As protein: CASSTGRPEKLFF.

The chain has TRBV3-1 and TRBJ2-7, with D tentatively TRBD2 (6 bases). CDR3 size: 17 residues. Trimming left V 2 bases short and J 7 bases short, with 24 bases between. Germline V gives CDR1 LGHDT, CDR2 YNNKEL (reference sequence). DNA for the CDR3: TGTGCCAGCAGCCAAACCCCTCTCGGGATAGCGGACGGGGAGCAGTACTTC. It is translated as CASSQTPLGIADGEQYF.

This clonotype was seen repeatedly, ten times or more. CDR3 sequence: CASSRTSGQRYNEQFF. In DNA, the CDR3 is TGTGCCAGCAGTAGGACTAGCGGCCAAAGGTACAATGAGCAGTTCTTC. This sequence joins TRBV27 and TRBJ2-1; 10 nucleotides agree with TRBD2. The CDR3 is 16 residues long. The trim removed 5 bases at V and 4 bases at J, leaving 8 bases unmatched. CDR1 and CDR2 (germline): MNHEY, SMNVEV (reference sequence).

In DNA, the CDR3 is TGTGCCTGGAGTGTAACGACACCTCGGGGAGCTTTCTTT. Amino acid sequence: CAWSVTTPRGAFF. The chain carries TRBV30 and TRBJ1-1; no clear D. Germline-derived CDR1 and CDR2 are GTSNPN and SVGIG (reference sequence). The CDR3 extends over 13 amino acids. V lost 0 bases, J lost 10 bases, and 15 bases lay in between.

The sample holds many counts of this clonotype. V is TRBV12-3 or TRBV12-4 and J is TRBJ1-2; D perhaps matches TRBD1 (5 bases). This CDR3 comprises 12 residues. V lost 9 bases to trimming and J lost 5 bases, with 13 bases between them. CDR3 sequence reads: CASTGTDYGYTF. Written as DNA, the CDR3 is TGTGCCAGTACCGGGACGGATTATGGCTACACCTTC.

This clonotype was detected many times. The V and J genes are TRBV4-3 and TRBJ2-7, with D perhaps TRBD2 (5 bases). Trimming took off 0 bases at V and 4 bases at J, with 7 bases between the two ends. Germline assignment: CDR1 LGHNA and CDR2 YSLEER. This CDR3 is built from 13 residues. CDR3 coding DNA: TGCGCCAGCAGCCAAGAGTGGGAGTACGAGCAGTACTTC. Translation: CASSQEWEYEQYF.